These T cell receptor beta chains were read from a single sample in a study of blood T cell repertoires in COVID-19. Some clones are missing from TCRdb's copy, which holds only in-frame ones; the method was immunoSEQ multiplex PCR. The data hold more than 100,000 clones, with approximately 88% observed a single time. Sequenced input: peripheral blood. The receptors stem from a man aged 55 to 70 with acute or convalescent COVID-19. Both conserved end residues are part of each CDR3. The order of the fields is V gene, D gene, CDR3 protein. A D gene is named only where the DNA matches it firmly.

TRBV19 TRBD1 CASSGDRANYGYTF
TRBV25-1 - CASSEPLVARGVGELFF
TRBV24-1 TRBD1 CATSDSRTGVSYEQYF
TRBV11-2 - CASSLTGRDSPLHF
TRBV19 TRBD2 CASRTTSGGLGEQYF
TRBV18 TRBD1 CASSPRGHTDTQYF
TRBV18 TRBD1 CASSPGTGVPDTQYF
TRBV2 - CASSDPSRTYEQYF
TRBV30 - CAWSAQGRELFF
TRBV9 TRBD2 CASSRTSGGEGSYEQYF
TRBV5-1 - CASSLVGSTYNEQFF
TRBV7-8 - CASSLRQGHEQYF
TRBV5-1 - CASRSFGGTDTQYF
TRBV4-2 TRBD1 CASSHGTEGSTDTQYF
TRBV5-6 TRBD1 CASSWDRGGETQYF
TRBV4-1 TRBD1 CASSHSTGGARVGELFF
TRBV7-9 TRBD2 CASRQRTSGLNTGELFF
TRBV19 - CASSISVRAYNEQFF
TRBV27 TRBD1 CASSFRQGSSYNEQFF
TRBV5-1 - CASRVGETQYF
TRBV30 - CAWSPSWAGYTF
TRBV7-3 - CASSLGPGRGEVETQYF
TRBV19 TRBD1 CASSTLGTANTEAFF
TRBV11-2 - CASSSQSNQPQHF
TRBV20-1 TRBD1 CSASGDREGSPLHF
TRBV23-1 TRBD1 CASSQVPGQVWDEQFF
TRBV25-1 TRBD1 CASSARDRENEKLFF
TRBV6-1 - CASSDRLRGNYGYTF
TRBV5-1 - CASSVWRSGNEQFF
TRBV28 - CASSFGSGINGYTF
TRBV30 - CAWSARTEAFF
TRBV12-5 TRBD1 CASRQGGLTDTQYF
TRBV19 - CASSTNRDDQPQHF
TRBV20-1 - CSASVRASKAYNEQFF
TRBV28 TRBD2 CASSFTSGQETQYF
TRBV2 TRBD1 CASSVGTGSSYNEQFF
TRBV6-5 TRBD1 CASRDRQGVVEKLFF
TRBV30 - CASGNRTDSYEQYF
TRBV28 TRBD1 CASSYSSDRVDYF
TRBV7-9 TRBD1 CASSLVGQGVGEQYF
TRBV2 TRBD2 CASGASGGENIQYF
TRBV5-1 TRBD2 CASSRGTSGVTDTQYF
TRBV6-1 - CASSEEAGTRKLFF
TRBV7-2 - CASSSLPREEQYF
TRBV19 - CATSLLDSTDTQYF
TRBV9 - CASSPRWGRRGYTF
TRBV5-1 - CASSLVIQVPGYEQYF
TRBV19 TRBD1 CAISGQGALPGGYTF
TRBV5-1 TRBD2 CASSLSPSGRSDEQFF
TRBV12-3/TRBV12-4 - CASSPPGHEAFF
TRBV18 - CASSFRGMVDTEAFF
TRBV18 TRBD1 CASSAGGSYNEQFF
TRBV27 - CASSLAGQQETQYF
TRBV14 - CASSQGFRGGTGELFF
TRBV6-5 - CASTDLSNEQYF
TRBV6-5 TRBD1 CASSYFRTGERRAFF
TRBV29-1 TRBD1 CSVDRVNTEAFF
TRBV6-5 - CASSSYSSGSPLHF
TRBV6-2/TRBV6-3 TRBD2 CASSYTSGRISNEQFF